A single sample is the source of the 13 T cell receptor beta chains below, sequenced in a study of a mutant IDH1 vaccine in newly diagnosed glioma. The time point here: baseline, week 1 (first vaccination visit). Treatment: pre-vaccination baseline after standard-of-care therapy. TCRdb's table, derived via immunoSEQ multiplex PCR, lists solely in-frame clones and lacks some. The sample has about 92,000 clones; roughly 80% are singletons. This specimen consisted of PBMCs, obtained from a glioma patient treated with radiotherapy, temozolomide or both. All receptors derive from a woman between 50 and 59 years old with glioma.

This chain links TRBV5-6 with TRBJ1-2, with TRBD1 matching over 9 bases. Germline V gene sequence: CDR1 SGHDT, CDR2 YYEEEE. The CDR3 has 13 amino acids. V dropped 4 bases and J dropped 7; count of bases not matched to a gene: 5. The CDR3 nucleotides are TGTGCCAGCAGCAAACAGGGGGCGAGTGGCTACACCTTC. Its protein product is CASSKQGASGYTF.

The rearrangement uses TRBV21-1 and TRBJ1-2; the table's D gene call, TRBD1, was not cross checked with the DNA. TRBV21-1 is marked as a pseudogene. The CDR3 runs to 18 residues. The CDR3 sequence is CASRKHSGTADHNYGYTF. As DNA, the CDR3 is TGTGCCAGCAGGAAACATTCCGGGACAGCCGACCATAACTATGGCTACACCTTC.

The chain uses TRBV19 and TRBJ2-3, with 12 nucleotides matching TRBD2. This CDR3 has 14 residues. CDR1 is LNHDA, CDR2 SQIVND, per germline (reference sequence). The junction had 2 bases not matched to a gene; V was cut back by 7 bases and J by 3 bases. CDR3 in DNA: TGTGCCAGTAAACTAGCGGGGGGAACAGATACGCAGTATTTT. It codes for CASKLAGGTDTQYF.

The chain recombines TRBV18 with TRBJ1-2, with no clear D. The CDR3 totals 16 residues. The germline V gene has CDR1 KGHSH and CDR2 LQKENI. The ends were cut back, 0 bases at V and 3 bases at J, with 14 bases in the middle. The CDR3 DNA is TGTGCCAGCTCACCACCGGCGGGCAGAAGGGACTATGGCTACACCTTC. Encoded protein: CASSPPAGRRDYGYTF.

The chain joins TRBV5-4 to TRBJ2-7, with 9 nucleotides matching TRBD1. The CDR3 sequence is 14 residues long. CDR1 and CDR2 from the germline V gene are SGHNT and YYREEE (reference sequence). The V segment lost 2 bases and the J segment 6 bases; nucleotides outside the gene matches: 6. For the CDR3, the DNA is TGTGCCAGCAGCTTCCCGGGACAGGGTAGCGAGCAGTACTTC. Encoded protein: CASSFPGQGSEQYF.

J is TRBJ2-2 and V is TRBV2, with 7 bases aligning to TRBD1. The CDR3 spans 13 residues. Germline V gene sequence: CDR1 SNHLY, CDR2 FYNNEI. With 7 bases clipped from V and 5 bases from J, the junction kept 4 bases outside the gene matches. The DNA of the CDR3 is TGTGCCAGCACGACAGGGCGGACCGGGGAGCTGTTTTTT. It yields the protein CASTTGRTGELFF. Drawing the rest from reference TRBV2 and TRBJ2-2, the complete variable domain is EPEVTQTPSHQVTQMGQEVILRCVPISNHLYFYWYRQILGQKVEFLVSFYNNEISEKSEIFDDQFSVERPDGSNFTLKIRSTKLEDSAMYFCASTTGRTGELFFGEGSRLTVL.

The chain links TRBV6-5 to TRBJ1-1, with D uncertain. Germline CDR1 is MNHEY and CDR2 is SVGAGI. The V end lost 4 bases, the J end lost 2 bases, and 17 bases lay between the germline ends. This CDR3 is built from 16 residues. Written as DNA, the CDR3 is TGTGCCAGCAGTTCCCTTGGTTGGTCTGGTAACACTGAAGCTTTCTTT. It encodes CASSSLGWSGNTEAFF.

Here the CDR3 reads CAISRQGANGYTF. CDR3 in DNA: TGTGCCATCAGTCGACAGGGGGCCAATGGCTACACCTTC. V is TRBV10-3 and J is TRBJ1-2; 10 bases line up with TRBD1. V was pared by 5 bases and J by 6 bases, with 3 bases of the junction left unmatched. Germline V gene sequence: CDR1 ENHRY, CDR2 SYGVKD. CDR3 length equals 13 residues.

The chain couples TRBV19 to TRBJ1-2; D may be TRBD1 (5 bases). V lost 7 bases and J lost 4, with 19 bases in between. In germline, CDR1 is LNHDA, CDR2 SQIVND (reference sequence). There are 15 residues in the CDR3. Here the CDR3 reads CASIEGGGSTYGYTF. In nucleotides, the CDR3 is TGTGCCAGTATCGAGGGTGGGGGGAGCACCTATGGCTACACCTTC.

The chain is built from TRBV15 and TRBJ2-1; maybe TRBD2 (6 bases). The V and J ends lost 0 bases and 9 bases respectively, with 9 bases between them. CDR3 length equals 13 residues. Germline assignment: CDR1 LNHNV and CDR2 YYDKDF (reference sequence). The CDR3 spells CATSRDLGGEQFF. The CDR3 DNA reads TGTGCCACCAGCAGAGATCTGGGGGGTGAGCAGTTCTTC.

The CDR3 spells CASSPLSVDYGYTF. CDR3 in DNA: TGTGCCAGTAGTCCCCTTTCTGTGGACTATGGCTACACCTTC. J is TRBJ1-2 and V is TRBV19; D is undetermined. Trimming removed 5 bases at V and 3 bases at J, with 13 bases between. The CDR3 totals 14 residues. In germline, CDR1 is LNHDA, CDR2 SQIVND (reference sequence).

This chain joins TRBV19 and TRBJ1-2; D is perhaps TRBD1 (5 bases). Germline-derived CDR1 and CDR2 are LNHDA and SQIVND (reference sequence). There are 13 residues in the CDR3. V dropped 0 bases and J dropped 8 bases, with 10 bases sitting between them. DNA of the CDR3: TGTGCCAGTAGTATAGATCATCGGGGGGGCTACACCTTC. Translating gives CASSIDHRGGYTF.

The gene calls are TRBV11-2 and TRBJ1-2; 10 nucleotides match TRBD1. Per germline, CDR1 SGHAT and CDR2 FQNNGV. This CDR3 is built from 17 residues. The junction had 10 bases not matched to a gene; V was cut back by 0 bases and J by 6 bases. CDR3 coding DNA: TGTGCCAGCAGCTTAGATCCCAGACAGGGGGCAGTGAATGGCTACACCTTC. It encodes CASSLDPRQGAVNGYTF.